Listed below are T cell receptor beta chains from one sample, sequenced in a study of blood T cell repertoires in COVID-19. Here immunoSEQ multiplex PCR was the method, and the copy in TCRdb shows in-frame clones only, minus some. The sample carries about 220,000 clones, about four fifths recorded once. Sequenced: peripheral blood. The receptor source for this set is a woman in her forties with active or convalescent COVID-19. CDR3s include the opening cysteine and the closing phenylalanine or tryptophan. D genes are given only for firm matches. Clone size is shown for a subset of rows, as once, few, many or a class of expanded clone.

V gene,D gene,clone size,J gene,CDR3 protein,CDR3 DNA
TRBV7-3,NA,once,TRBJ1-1,CASSPTEMNTEAFF,TGTGCCAGCAGCCCCACAGAGATGAACACTGAAGCTTTCTTT
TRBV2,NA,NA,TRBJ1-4,CASRLPTGVNEKLFF,TGTGCCAGCAGACTGCCCACGGGGGTTAATGAAAAACTGTTTTTT
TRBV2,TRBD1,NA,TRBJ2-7,CASSEGIVRTGTYEQYF,TGTGCCAGCAGTGAAGGGATCGTAAGGACAGGAACCTACGAGCAGTACTTC
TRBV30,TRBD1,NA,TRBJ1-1,CAWSTPGQLNTEAFF,TGTGCCTGGAGTACCCCGGGACAGTTGAACACTGAAGCTTTCTTT
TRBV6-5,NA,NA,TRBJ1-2,CASTQAYGYTF,TGTGCCAGCACTCAGGCCTATGGCTACACCTTC
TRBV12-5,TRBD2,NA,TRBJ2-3,CASGRSGRADTQYF,TGTGCTAGTGGTCGTAGCGGGAGGGCAGATACGCAGTATTTT
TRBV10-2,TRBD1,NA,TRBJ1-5,CASSRDRVNQPQHF,TGCGCCAGCAGCCGAGACAGGGTCAATCAGCCCCAGCATTTT
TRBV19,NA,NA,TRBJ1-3,CAGGDIGRNTIYF,TGTGCCGGGGGGGACATCGGCCGAAACACCATATATTTT
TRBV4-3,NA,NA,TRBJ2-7,CASSQDVATYEQYF,TGCGCCAGCAGCCAAGATGTCGCTACCTACGAGCAGTACTTC
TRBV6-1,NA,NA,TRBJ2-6,CASSEHRVSGANVLTF,TGTGCCAGCAGTGAACACAGGGTCTCTGGGGCCAACGTCCTGACTTTC
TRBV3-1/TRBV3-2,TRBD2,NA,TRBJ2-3,CASSQRSGSADTQYF,TGTGCCAGCAGCCAACGTAGCGGGAGCGCAGATACGCAGTATTTT